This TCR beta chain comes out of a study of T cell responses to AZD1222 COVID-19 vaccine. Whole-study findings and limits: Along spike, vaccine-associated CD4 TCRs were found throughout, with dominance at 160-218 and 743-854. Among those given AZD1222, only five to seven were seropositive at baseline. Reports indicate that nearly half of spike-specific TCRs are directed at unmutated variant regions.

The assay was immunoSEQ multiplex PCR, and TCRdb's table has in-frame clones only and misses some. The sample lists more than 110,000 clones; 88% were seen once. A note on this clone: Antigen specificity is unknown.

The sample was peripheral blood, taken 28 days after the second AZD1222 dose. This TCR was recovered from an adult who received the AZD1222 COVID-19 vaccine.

The DNA for the CDR3 is TGTGCCAGCAGTTTTGAATTACGCAGCTCCAATGAGCAGTTCTTC. Its protein is CASSFELRSSNEQFF. The chain couples TRBV28 to TRBJ2-1; D is undetermined. The CDR3 covers 15 residues. V shed 3 bases and J shed 6 bases, with 15 bases lying between them. CDR1 MDHEN and CDR2 SYDVKM come from the germline V gene.